These 5 T cell receptor beta chains share one sample of origin, sequenced in a study of early stage breast cancer tumors. Produced via immunoSEQ multiplex PCR; TCRdb's table is partial and in-frame only. The repertoire holds 5,500 to 7,500 clones, with 73% as singletons. Material for sequencing was normal breast tissue next to the tumor. These receptor sequences come from a person aged 35-55 years with breast cancer.

The chain combines TRBV5-1 with TRBJ1-2, with TRBD1 matching 8 bases. Germline loops: CDR1 SGHRS, CDR2 YFSETQ. The CDR3 consists of 14 residues. Trimming at V came to 3 bases and at J to 7 bases, leaving 8 bases not matched to a gene. The CDR3 region has the DNA TGCGCCAGCAGCTCGGGACAGGTCGCGAGTGGCTACACCTTC. This codes for CASSSGQVASGYTF.

This chain connects TRBV25-1 to TRBJ2-7; D could derive from TRBD1 or TRBD2 (5 bases each). Trimming removed 2 bases at V and 4 bases at J, with 12 bases between. CDR3 length: 14 amino acids. Germline V gene sequence: CDR1 MGHDK, CDR2 SYGVNS. The CDR3 reads CASSEGGGPYEQYF. CDR3 DNA sequence: TGTGCCAGCAGTGAAGGTGGGGGACCATACGAGCAGTACTTC.

This clone occurred once. The chain recombines TRBV4-2 with TRBJ1-5; D perhaps matches TRBD1 (5 bases). The germline gives CDR1 LGHNA, CDR2 YNFKEQ. The CDR3 loop spans 14 amino acids. The ends were cut back, 6 bases at V and 2 bases at J, with 11 bases in the middle. The CDR3 nucleotides read TGTGCCAGCAGAATAGGGGTAGGCAATCAGCCCCAGCATTTT. This gives the protein CASRIGVGNQPQHF.

V and J are TRBV2 and TRBJ2-6; D is possibly TRBD1 (5 bases). The V end lost 4 bases, the J end lost 1 base, and 5 bases lay between the germline ends. Germline V CDR1 and CDR2: SNHLY, FYNNEI. The CDR3 is 14 amino acids. CDR3 DNA: TGTGCCAGCAGTGGACAGTCTGGGGCCAACGTCCTGACTTTC. Its translation: CASSGQSGANVLTF.

This chain links TRBV18 with TRBJ1-2, with D perhaps matching TRBD1 (5 bases). The V end lost 3 bases, the J end lost 6 bases, and 14 bases lay between the germline ends. The CDR3 has 14 amino acids. The germline V gene has CDR1 KGHSH and CDR2 LQKENI. The CDR3 region has the DNA TGTGCCAGCTCACCCCCACAGGCCGGAGATGGCTACACCTTC. It translates to CASSPPQAGDGYTF. Combining the CDR3 with reference TRBV18 and TRBJ1-2 gives the whole variable domain NAGVMQNPRHLVRRRGQEARLRCSPMKGHSHVYWYRQLPEEGLKFMVYLQKENIIDESGMPKERFSAEFPKEGPSILRIQQVVRGDSAAYFCASSPPQAGDGYTFGSGTRLTVV.